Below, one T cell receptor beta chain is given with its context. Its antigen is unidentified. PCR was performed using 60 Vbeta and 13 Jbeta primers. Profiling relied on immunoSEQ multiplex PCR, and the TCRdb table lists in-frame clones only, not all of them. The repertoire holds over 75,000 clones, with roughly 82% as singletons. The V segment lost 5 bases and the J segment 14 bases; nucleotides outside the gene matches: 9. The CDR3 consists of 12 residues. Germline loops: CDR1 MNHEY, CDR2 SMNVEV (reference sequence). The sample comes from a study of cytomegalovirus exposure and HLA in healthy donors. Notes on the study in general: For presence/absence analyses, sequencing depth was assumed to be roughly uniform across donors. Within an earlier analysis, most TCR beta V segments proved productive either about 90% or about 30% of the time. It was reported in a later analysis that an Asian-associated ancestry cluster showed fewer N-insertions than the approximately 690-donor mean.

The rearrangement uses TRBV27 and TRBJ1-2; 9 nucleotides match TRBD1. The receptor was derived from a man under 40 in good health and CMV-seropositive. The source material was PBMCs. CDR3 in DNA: TGTGCCAGCAGTCGGGACAGGGAGGCCCAAACCTTC. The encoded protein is CASSRDREAQTF.